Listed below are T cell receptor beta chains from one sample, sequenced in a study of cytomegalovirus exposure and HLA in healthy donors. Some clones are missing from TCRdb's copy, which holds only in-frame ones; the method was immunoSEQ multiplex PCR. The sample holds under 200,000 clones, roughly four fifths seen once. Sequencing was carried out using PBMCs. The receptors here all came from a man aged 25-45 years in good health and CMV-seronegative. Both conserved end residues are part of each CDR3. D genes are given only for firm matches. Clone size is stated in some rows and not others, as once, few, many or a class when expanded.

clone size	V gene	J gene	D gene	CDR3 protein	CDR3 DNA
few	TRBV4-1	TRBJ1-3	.	CASSQEGGGFSGNTIYF	TGCGCCAGCAGCCAAGAGGGGGGAGGGTTCTCTGGAAACACCATATATTTT
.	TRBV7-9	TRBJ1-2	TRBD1	CASSKSGTDIYGYTF	TGTGCCAGCAGCAAATCCGGGACAGACATCTATGGCTACACCTTC
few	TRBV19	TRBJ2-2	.	CASSLTGNTGELFF	TGTGCCAGTAGCTTGACAGGAAACACCGGGGAGCTGTTTTTT
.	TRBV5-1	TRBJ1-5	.	CASRRDGRETESQHF	TGCGCCAGCAGAAGGGACGGCCGGGAGACCGAGTCCCAGCATTTT
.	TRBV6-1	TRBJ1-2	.	CASSDPGAGEYGYTF	TGTGCCAGCAGTGACCCCGGGGCAGGGGAATATGGCTACACCTTC
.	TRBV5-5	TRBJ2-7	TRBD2	CASSYSGYEQYF	TGTGCCAGCAGCTATAGCGGGTACGAGCAGTACTTC
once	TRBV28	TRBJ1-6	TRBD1	CASSRDRGGSPLHF	TGTGCCAGCAGTCGGGACAGGGGCGGTTCACCCCTCCACTTT
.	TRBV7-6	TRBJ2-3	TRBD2	CASSLALLAVGADTQYF	TGTGCCAGCAGCTTAGCGTTACTAGCGGTTGGTGCAGATACGCAGTATTTT
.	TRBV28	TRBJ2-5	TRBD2	CASSLLWGGREQETQYF	TGTGCCAGCAGCCTCCTATGGGGGGGGAGAGAACAAGAGACCCAGTACTTC
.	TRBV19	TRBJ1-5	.	CASSIPMSQGTSNQPQHF	TGTGCCAGTAGTATTCCCATGAGTCAGGGAACAAGCAATCAGCCCCAGCATTTT
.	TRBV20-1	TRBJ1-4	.	CSARAGEKLFF	TGCAGTGCTAGAGCGGGTGAAAAACTGTTTTTT
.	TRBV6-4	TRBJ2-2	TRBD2	CASSGLAGAHGELFF	TGTGCCAGCAGTGGACTAGCGGGAGCCCACGGGGAGCTGTTTTTT
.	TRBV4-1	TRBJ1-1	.	CASSQGSSKNTEAFF	TGCGCCAGCAGCCAAGGGTCTAGCAAGAACACTGAAGCTTTCTTT
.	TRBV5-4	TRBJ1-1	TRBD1	CASSFGDRGYTEAFF	TGTGCCAGCAGCTTCGGGGACAGGGGATATACTGAAGCTTTCTTT
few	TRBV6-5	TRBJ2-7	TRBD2	CASSWSTSGAGEQYF	TGTGCCAGCAGTTGGTCGACTAGCGGGGCTGGCGAGCAGTACTTC
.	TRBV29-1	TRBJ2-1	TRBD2	CSVVLAGNEQFF	TGCAGCGTTGTTTTAGCGGGCAATGAGCAGTTCTTC
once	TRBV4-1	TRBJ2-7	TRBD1	CASSQGQGAYEQYF	TGCGCCAGCAGCCAAGGACAGGGGGCCTACGAGCAGTACTTC
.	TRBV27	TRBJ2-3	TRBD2	CASRQAGIKTDTQYF	TGTGCCAGCAGGCAAGCGGGGATTAAGACAGATACGCAGTATTTT
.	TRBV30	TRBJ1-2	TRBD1	CAWSRSGQDYGYTF	TGTGCCTGGAGTCGATCGGGACAGGACTATGGCTACACCTTC
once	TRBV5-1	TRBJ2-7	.	CASSLAFETYEQYF	TGCGCCAGCAGCTTGGCCTTCGAGACCTACGAGCAGTACTTC
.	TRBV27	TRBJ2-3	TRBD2	CASSLWEGVADTQYF	TGTGCCAGCAGTTTATGGGAGGGAGTTGCAGATACGCAGTATTTT
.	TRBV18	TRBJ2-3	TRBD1	CASSPLRVDRGITDTQYF	TGTGCCAGCTCACCGCTCCGGGTGGACAGGGGAATCACAGATACGCAGTATTTT
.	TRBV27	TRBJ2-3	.	CASSERRTGTDTQYF	TGTGCCAGCAGCGAGAGACGAACAGGCACAGATACGCAGTATTTT
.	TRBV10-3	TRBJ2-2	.	CAISATSGAGELFF	TGTGCCATCAGTGCGACTAGTGGCGCCGGGGAGCTGTTTTTT